This T cell receptor (beta chain) emerged from a study of T cells after yellow fever vaccination. Study-wide results and caveats: Booster sampling recovered most clones from primary vaccination (96% CD4, 88% CD8). A minor fraction of clonotypes spanned both CD4 and CD8 compartments.

This clonotype was counted a few times. Its specificity is not known. They built TCR cDNA with 5'RACE template switching, a step that put in a universal primer site and UMIs. TCRdb re-called the 5' RACE reads through MiXCR, storing one row per CDR3 protein. The sample carries 150,000 or so distinct CDR3 sequences, 9.3% recorded once. Sequences were derived from CD8+ T cells sorted from PBMCs, sampled 45 days after the yellow fever booster vaccination. The source is a man aged 18-30 years who received the YFV17D yellow fever vaccine.

The CDR3 protein is CASSPHTRTGGQETQYF. In DNA, the CDR3 is TGTGCCAGCAGTCCCCACACCAGGACAGGGGGCCAAGAGACCCAGTACTTC. V is TRBV27 and J is TRBJ2-5; 10 bases agree with TRBD1. Per the germline V gene, CDR1 is MNHEY and CDR2 is SMNVEV (reference sequence). This CDR3 is 17 amino acids long. V dropped 5 bases and J dropped 1; count of bases not matched to a gene: 10.